Sequencing of this T cell receptor beta chain was carried out in a study of OX40 agonist ivuxolimab in advanced cancers. Background for the entire study: Ivuxolimab was an agonistic, fully human IgG2 monoclonal antibody directed against OX40 (CD134), a costimulatory receptor. Peripheral TCRbeta sequencing was intended to test whether TCR sequence diversity was altered and clonal T-cell expansion was caused by ivuxolimab. Patients were allowed to have had prior anti-PD-1, anti-PD-L1 or anti-CTLA-4 therapy, and around 43% of the dose-escalation patients had been treated with checkpoint inhibitors. The dose-escalation cohort was over 70% male with a mean age of roughly 60 years, ranging from roughly 23 to 90. The paper reports the monotherapy dose-escalation portion (N = 52 patients) of the phase I ivuxolimab trial. Intravenous ivuxolimab was administered to patients every 2 weeks at six dose levels: 0.01, 0.1, 0.3, 1.5, 3 and 10 mg/kg. Three dose-escalation patients achieved partial responses, one with hepatocellular carcinoma and two with cutaneous melanoma. Of the roughly 51 dose-escalation patients, hepatocellular carcinoma was present in about 20, melanoma in some 15, renal cell carcinoma in 9 and head and neck cancer in 9. Study-level results and caveats: Low levels of normalized T-cell clonal expansion were also shown by some nonresponding patients. At doses from 0.1 to 3.0 mg/kg, clonal expansion was seen in both CD4+ and CD8+ blood T cells between baseline and week 6. After ivuxolimab, expanded clones were on average more numerous among CD8+ T cells than among CD4+ T cells. The antigen specificity of the peripheral T cells that underwent clonal expansion was not determined. In partial responders in the 0.1-3.0 mg/kg groups, normalized peripheral clonal expansion was found to be among the lowest, especially among CD8+ T cells.

This clone was observed a handful of times. Its specific antigen is unknown. Qualities for individual bases were not recorded, and no much larger clone is one base off. Patients with a history of autoimmune disease or receiving systemic immunosuppression were excluded from the trial. Peripheral blood for TCR sequencing was collected from all dose cohorts at baseline, on cycle 4 day 1, and on cycle 7 day 1. The samples were drawn from a first-in-human, open-label, multicenter phase I dose-escalation trial of ivuxolimab. Adults with locally advanced or metastatic head and neck squamous cell, hepatocellular, melanoma or renal cell carcinoma were enrolled in the trial. CD4+ and CD8+ T cells were sorted separately from peripheral blood before TCR sequencing. Trimming at the junction amounts to 1 base on V and 4 bases on J, and the germline ends lie 10 bases apart. Spanning cysteine to phenylalanine, the CDR3 consists of 14 amino acids. Only the CDR3 region is kept as DNA, spanning 42 bases read in frame from base 1. CDR1 is given as LNHDA and CDR2 as SQIVND, both from the germline V gene (reference sequence).

To sequence the TCRbeta CDR3 region, genomic DNA was isolated from the sorted cells. The immunoSEQ Assay was used to sequence the TCRbeta CDR3 regions. Drawn from immuneACCESS, this table holds only the in-frame rearrangements with V and J called that TCRdb kept. Clones are partly lost; checked studies trace under half to an unresolved V gene and leave the rest unexplained. This sample gives 70,000 or so clones in total; approximately 90% of them show up just once. The top ten constitute just under 0.3% of the sample. The receptor chain draws on TRBV19 and TRBJ1-1, and TRBD1 may be the D gene, going by 5 matching bases. Sequencing was performed on CD4+ or CD8+ T cells sorted from blood, taken in a trial of the OX40 agonist ivuxolimab. The receptor was isolated from an adult with an advanced solid tumor such as melanoma, head and neck, liver or kidney cancer. The CDR3 in this case is CASSIVYGGTEAFF. The sequenced DNA is TGTGCCAGTAGTATAGTCTACGGGGGCACTGAAGCTTTCTTT. Reference TRBV19 and TRBJ1-1 proteins supply the regions before and after the CDR3; the full variable domain is: DGGITQSPKYLFRKEGQNVTLSCEQNLNHDAMYWYRQDPGQGLRLIYYSQIVNDFQKGDIAEGYSVSREKKESFPLTVTSAQKNPTAFYLCASSIVYGGTEAFFGQGTRLTVV.